This T cell receptor (beta chain) was captured in a study of graft-versus-host responses after intestinal transplantation (dated by TCRdb to the early 2020s). Concerning the study at large: Recipients received multivisceral, liver-intestinal, or isolated intestinal transplants. All recipients received anti-thymocyte globulin induction followed by maintenance tacrolimus and steroids for around three years. Graft-versus-host and host-versus-graft alloreactive T cell clones were tracked in the graft, circulation and bone marrow after intestinal transplantation using bulk TCR-beta CDR3 sequencing. Alloreactive clones were identified by sequencing pre-transplant mixed lymphocyte reaction products and comparing them with unstimulated pre-transplant donor and recipient T cells. The cohort enrolled about two dozen intestinal transplant recipients, one of whom was a retransplant, and a few patients without pretransplant specimens were excluded. A peak of at least 4% donor T cells among recipient peripheral blood mononuclear cells was the definition used for donor T cell macrochimerism. Instead of going to the commercial service, samples from a few later patients were sequenced in-house on an Illumina MiSeq and processed with MiXCR.

Dithiothreitol, EDTA incubations and collagenase D digestion were used to isolate intraepithelial and lamina propria lymphocytes from graft specimens. Bulk TCR-beta sequencing was performed on serial intestinal graft biopsy specimens collected as late as 600 days after transplant. Library preparation employed the immunoSEQ multiplex PCR assay. For most patients, genomic DNA was subjected to high-throughput TCR-beta CDR3 sequencing by Adaptive Biotechnologies. The authors' pipeline ran thus. TCR sequencing data were retrieved from Adaptive's ImmunoSEQ software for some 17 patients, whereas a few other patients were processed with MiXCR and VDJtools. CDR3 nucleotide sequences shared by donor and recipient were removed because the origin of these sequences could not be assigned. Alloreactive clones required at least 2-fold expansion over unstimulated cells and minimum CFSE-low frequency of 0.002% (template counts) or 0.001% (read counts). A clone was considered mappable if detected in the sequenced pre-transplant spleen, lymph node, or MLR CFSE-low populations of the donor or recipient. The cumulative frequency of alloreactive clones was calculated as a percentage of all sequences, weighted by copy number. TCRdb limited this immuneACCESS table to in-frame rearrangements with V and J called. A share of clones is missing; checked studies link under half to unresolved V genes, and the rest is unexplained. V and J calls and clone size are copied from that table; D and trimming were computed from the DNA. Present in this sample are about 9,600 clones, 60% to 85% of which were seen just once. The top ten constitute over 20% of the sample.

This clone was observed a handful of times. The clone's antigen remains unknown. Base quality data are lacking; no much larger clone is found one base away. Spanning cysteine to phenylalanine, the CDR3 consists of 15 amino acids. CDR3 DNA is the only sequence kept; it has 45 bases, read in frame from the first base. The germline V and J ends show losses of 5 bases and 3 bases respectively, and no gene match explains 10 bases of the junction. CDR1 and CDR2 were assigned from the germline V gene as MNHNS and SASEGT. What the study reported, not specific to this receptor: Conclusions were limited by the relatively low number and heterogeneity of intestinal transplant patients. In the allografts of patients with donor T cell macrochimerism, GvH to HvG T cell clonal ratios were high. GvH clones were found in recipient bone marrow, and some of the GvH clones appeared earlier in ileal mucosa or blood, which is consistent with an intestinal mucosal origin. Early after transplant, peak levels of circulating GvH clones were associated with declines in HvG clones.

This TCR was sampled from a human patient who received an intestinal transplant, so some T cells may come from the graft donor. The receptor chain draws on TRBV6-1 and TRBJ2-7, with 7 middle bases fitting TRBD1. The sequenced sample was ileum tissue, obtained about 430 days after intestinal transplantation. The CDR3 in this case is CASSLSDRVLYEQYF. The nucleotide sequence is given as TGTGCCAGCAGTTTGTCCGACAGGGTGCTCTACGAGCAGTACTTC.